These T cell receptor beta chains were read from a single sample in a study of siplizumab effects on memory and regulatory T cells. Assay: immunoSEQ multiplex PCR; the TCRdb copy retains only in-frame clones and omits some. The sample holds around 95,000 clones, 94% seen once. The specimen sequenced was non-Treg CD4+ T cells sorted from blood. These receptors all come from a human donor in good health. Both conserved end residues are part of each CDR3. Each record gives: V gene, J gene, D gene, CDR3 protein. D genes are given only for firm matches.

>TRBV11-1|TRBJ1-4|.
CASSVGWGEKLFF
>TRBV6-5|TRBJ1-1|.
CASSLRLNTEAFF
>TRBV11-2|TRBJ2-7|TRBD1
CASSLRGQGSNEQYF
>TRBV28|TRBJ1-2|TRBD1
CASRQRGLNYGYTF
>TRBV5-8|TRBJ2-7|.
CASSLAGIDEQYF
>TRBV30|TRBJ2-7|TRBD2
CAWGPAGWSEQYF
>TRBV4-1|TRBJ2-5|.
CASSQGGRGRYQETQYF
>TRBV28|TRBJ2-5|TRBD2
CASSSGLAGRETQYF
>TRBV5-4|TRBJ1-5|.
CASSLGGGNQPQHF
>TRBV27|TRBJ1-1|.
CASSGGGTEAFF
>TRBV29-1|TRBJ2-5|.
CSVEGGETQYF
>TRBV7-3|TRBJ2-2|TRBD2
CASSLSPRLAGYTGELFF
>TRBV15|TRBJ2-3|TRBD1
CAAGQGFLDTQYF
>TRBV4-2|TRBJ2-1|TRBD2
CASSPSGGRGNEQFF
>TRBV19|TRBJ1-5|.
CASSPTPSRPQHF
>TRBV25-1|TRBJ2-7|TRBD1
CASSDHRTGSSYEQYF
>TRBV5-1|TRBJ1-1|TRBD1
CASSIDRVFSPEAFF
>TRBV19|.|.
CASSMLGSSYEQYF
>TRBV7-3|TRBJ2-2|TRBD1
CASSLQGAAGELFF